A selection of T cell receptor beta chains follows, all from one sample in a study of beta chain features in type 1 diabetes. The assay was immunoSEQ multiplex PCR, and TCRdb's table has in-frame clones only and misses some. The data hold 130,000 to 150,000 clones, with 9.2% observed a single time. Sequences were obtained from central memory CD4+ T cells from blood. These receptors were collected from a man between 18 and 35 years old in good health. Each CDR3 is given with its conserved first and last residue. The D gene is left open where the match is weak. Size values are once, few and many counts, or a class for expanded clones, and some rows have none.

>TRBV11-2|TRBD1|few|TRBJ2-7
TGTGCCAGCAGCTTTCAACAGGGGGCCTACGAGCAGTACTTC
CASSFQQGAYEQYF
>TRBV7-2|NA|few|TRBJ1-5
TGTGCCAGCAGCCCAAGGGCAGGGTGGAGCAATCAGCCCCAGCATTTT
CASSPRAGWSNQPQHF
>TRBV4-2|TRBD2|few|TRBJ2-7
TGTGCCAGCAGCCAAGATAAGCGGGGGGCGGACGAGCAGTACTTC
CASSQDKRGADEQYF
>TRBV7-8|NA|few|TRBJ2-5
TGTGCCAGCAGTCTAACCAGGGGCGAAGAGACCCAGTACTTC
CASSLTRGEETQYF
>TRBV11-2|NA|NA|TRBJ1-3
TGTGCCAGCAGCCCCAGGGGACGAAGCTCTGGAAACACCATATATTTT
CASSPRGRSSGNTIYF
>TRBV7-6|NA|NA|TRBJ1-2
TGTGCCAGCAGCTCTATTGGAGGCCCCAACTATGGCTACACCTTC
CASSSIGGPNYGYTF
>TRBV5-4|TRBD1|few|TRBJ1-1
TGTGCCAGCGGTAGGGGACAGGGATACACTGAAGCTTTCTTT
CASGRGQGYTEAFF
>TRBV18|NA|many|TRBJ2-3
TGTGCCAGCTCAACACTACACGCGGGCACAGATACGCAGTATTTT
CASSTLHAGTDTQYF
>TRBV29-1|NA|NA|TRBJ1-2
TGCAGCGTTGAAGATATACCCTCCACCAGGGTCGTGGCCTTC
CSVEDIPSTRVVAF
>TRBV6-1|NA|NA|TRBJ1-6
TGTGCCAGCAGTGAAGGCTGGCAGCGGAATTCACCCCTCCACTTT
CASSEGWQRNSPLHF
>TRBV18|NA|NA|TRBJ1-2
TGTGCCAGCTCACCATCCTCCAGGGATGGCTACACCTTC
CASSPSSRDGYTF
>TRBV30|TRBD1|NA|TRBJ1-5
TGTGCCTGGAGTTACGCAGGGGGTAATCAGCCCCAGCATTTT
CAWSYAGGNQPQHF
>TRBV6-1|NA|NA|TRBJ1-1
TGTGCCAGCAGTAACACGGAGGGGAACACTGAAGCTTTCTTT
CASSNTEGNTEAFF
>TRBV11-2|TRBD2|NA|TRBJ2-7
TGTGCCAGCAGCCCGACGGGGGGGTCGACGTCCTACGAGCAGTACTTC
CASSPTGGSTSYEQYF
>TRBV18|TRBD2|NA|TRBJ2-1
TGTGCCAGCTCACCACGGACTAGCGGGGCCGGCTACAATGAGCAGTTCTTC
CASSPRTSGAGYNEQFF
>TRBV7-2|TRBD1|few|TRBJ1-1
TGTGCCAGCAGCGCGGGACAGCGCACTGAAGCTTTCTTT
CASSAGQRTEAFF
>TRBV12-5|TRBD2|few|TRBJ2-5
TGTGCTAGCGGTCCCGGGACTAGCGAAGAGACCCAGTACTTC
CASGPGTSEETQYF
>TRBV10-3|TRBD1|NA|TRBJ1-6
TGTGCCATCAGTGGACAGGGCCAAAATTCACCCCTCCACTTT
CAISGQGQNSPLHF
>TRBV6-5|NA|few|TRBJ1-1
TGTGCCAGCAGTTACGGGGCTCTGAACACTGAAGCTTTCTTT
CASSYGALNTEAFF
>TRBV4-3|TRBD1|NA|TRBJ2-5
TGCGCCAGCAGCCAACATATCTCTACAGGGGACATCCAAGAGACCCAGTACTTC
CASSQHISTGDIQETQYF
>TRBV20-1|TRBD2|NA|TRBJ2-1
TGCAGTGCGGGGACTAGCCATGAGCAGTTCTTC
CSAGTSHEQFF
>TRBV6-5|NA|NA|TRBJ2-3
TGTGCCAGCAGCCTGACAGGACCCAGCACAGATACGCAGTATTTT
CASSLTGPSTDTQYF
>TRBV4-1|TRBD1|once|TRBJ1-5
TGCGCCAGCAGCCAAGAGGAAAAGGGGGCCGTACGCAATCAGCCCCAGCATTTT
CASSQEEKGAVRNQPQHF
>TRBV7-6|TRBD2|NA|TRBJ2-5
TGTGCCAGCAGCACCCGACTAGCGGGGGGTGCCTACCAAGAGACCCAGTACTTC
CASSTRLAGGAYQETQYF
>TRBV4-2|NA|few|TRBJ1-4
TGTGCCAGCAGCCAACAGGCAACTAATGAAAAACTGTTTTTT
CASSQQATNEKLFF
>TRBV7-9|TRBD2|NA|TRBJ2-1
TGTGCCAGCAGCTTACAGCGGGGGGGCCAGGGTGAGCAGTTCTTC
CASSLQRGGQGEQFF
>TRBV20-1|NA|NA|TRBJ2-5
TGCAGTGCTAGTCTAGCCGAGACCCAGTACTTC
CSASLAETQYF
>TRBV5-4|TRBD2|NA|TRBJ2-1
TGTGCCAGCAGCTTGGATGCTAGCGGGGGGGGCAATGAGCAGTTCTTC
CASSLDASGGGNEQFF
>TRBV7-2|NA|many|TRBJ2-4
TGTGCCAGCAGCCCTCAAAACATTCAGTACTTC
CASSPQNIQYF